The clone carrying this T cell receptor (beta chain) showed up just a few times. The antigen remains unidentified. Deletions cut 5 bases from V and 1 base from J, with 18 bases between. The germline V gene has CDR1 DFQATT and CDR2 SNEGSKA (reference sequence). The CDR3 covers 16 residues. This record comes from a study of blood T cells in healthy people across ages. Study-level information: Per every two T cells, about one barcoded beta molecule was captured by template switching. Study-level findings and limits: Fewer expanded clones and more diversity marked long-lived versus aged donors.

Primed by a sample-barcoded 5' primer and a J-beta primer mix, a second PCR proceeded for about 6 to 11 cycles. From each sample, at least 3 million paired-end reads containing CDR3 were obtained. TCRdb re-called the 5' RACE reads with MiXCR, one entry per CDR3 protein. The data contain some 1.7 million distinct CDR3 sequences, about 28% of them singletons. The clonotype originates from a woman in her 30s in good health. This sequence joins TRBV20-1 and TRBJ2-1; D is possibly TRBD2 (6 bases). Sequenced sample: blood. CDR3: CSAGVLRDDSYNEQFF. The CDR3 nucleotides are TGCAGTGCTGGGGTTCTGCGGGACGATTCCTACAATGAGCAGTTCTTC.